This passage covers 17 T cell receptor beta chains from one sample sequenced in a study of blood T cell repertoires in COVID-19. Generated by immunoSEQ multiplex PCR, the TCRdb table keeps only in-frame clones and is missing some. Among fewer than 250,000 clones listed, just under 85% were seen once. The material sequenced was peripheral blood. These receptors came from a woman aged 65 to 85 with active or convalescent COVID-19.

The rearrangement links TRBV3-1 (or the pseudogene TRBV3-2) to TRBJ2-2; 10 nucleotides agree with TRBD2. The CDR3 is 14 residues long. CDR1 is LGHDT and CDR2 is YNNKEL in the germline V gene (reference sequence). The ends lost 8 bases at V and 7 bases at J; junction bases unmatched: 7. For the CDR3, the DNA is TGTGCCAGCTGTACTAGCGGGATCGACGGGGAGCTGTTTTTT. Its protein is CASCTSGIDGELFF.

The V gene is TRBV6-6, the J gene TRBJ1-2; TRBD1 is a possible D gene (5 bases). Between the trimmed V and J ends, which lost 2 bases and 2 bases, there was a span of 15 bases. The CDR3 covers 16 residues. The germline gives CDR1 MNHNY, CDR2 SVGAGI (reference sequence). CDR3: CASSYHPQGGNYGYTF. CDR3 sequence (DNA): TGTGCCAGCAGTTACCATCCGCAGGGCGGCAACTATGGCTACACCTTC.

J is TRBJ2-3 and V is TRBV30; D remains unclear. Trimming pared 2 bases from V and 10 bases from J, leaving 13 bases between. CDR3 length: 12 residues. Looked up from germline, CDR1 is GTSNPN and CDR2 is SVGIG (reference sequence). The CDR3 here is CAWSPSKSPQYF. The CDR3 coding sequence is TGTGCCTGGAGTCCCTCTAAGTCGCCGCAGTATTTT.

V is TRBV3-1 (or the pseudogene TRBV3-2) and J is TRBJ2-2; a possible D gene is TRBD1 (5 bases). The V end was cut by 0 bases, the J end by 4 bases, with 9 bases between. Germline V CDR1 and CDR2: LGHDT, YNNKEL (reference sequence). The CDR3 is made up of 15 amino acids. CDR3 sequence reads: CASSQEGVFTGELFF. CDR3 sequence (DNA): TGTGCCAGCAGCCAAGAAGGGGTTTTCACCGGGGAGCTGTTTTTT.

This clone was picked up many times. The V gene is TRBV27, the J gene TRBJ1-1; 8 bases are a match to TRBD1. After removal of 8 bases from V and 1 base from J, the junction contained 6 bases not matched to a gene. The germline V gene has CDR1 MNHEY and CDR2 SMNVEV (reference sequence). The CDR3 contains 14 residues. As DNA, the CDR3 is TGTGCCAGCTTCAGGGGGCGCGGGAACACTGAAGCTTTCTTT. Its protein is CASFRGRGNTEAFF.

The CDR3 loop reads CASSWGSSYNEQFF. The CDR3 DNA reads TGTGCCAGTAGCTGGGGCAGTTCCTACAATGAGCAGTTCTTC. This chain connects TRBV19 to TRBJ2-1; D possibly corresponds to TRBD1 (5 bases). From germline, CDR1 is LNHDA and CDR2 SQIVND (reference sequence). This CDR3 is 14 amino acids long. V was pared by 6 bases and J by 1 base, with 10 bases between. The full variable domain, in which reference TRBV19 and TRBJ2-1 provide the parts outside the CDR3, is DGGITQSPKYLFRKEGQNVTLSCEQNLNHDAMYWYRQDPGQGLRLIYYSQIVNDFQKGDIAEGYSVSREKKESFPLTVTSAQKNPTAFYLCASSWGSSYNEQFFGPGTRLTVL.

This rearrangement joins TRBV28 to TRBJ2-7; perhaps TRBD1 as D (5 bases). CDR3 length: 14 residues. Trimming took 2 bases from V and 2 from J, leaving 10 bases between them. Germline-derived CDR1 and CDR2 are MDHEN and SYDVKM. CDR3 nucleotide sequence: TGTGCCAGCAGTTTACGGACACCTACCTACGAGCAGTACTTC. This codes for CASSLRTPTYEQYF.

The V and J genes are TRBV28 and TRBJ2-2; 8 bases line up with TRBD1. V dropped 3 bases and J dropped 5; count of bases not matched to a gene: 8. CDR3 size: 16 residues. Germline-derived CDR1 and CDR2 are MDHEN and SYDVKM. In nucleotides, the CDR3 is TGTGCCAGCAGTTTCCTCAGGGGGCCGGGGACCGGGGAGCTGTTTTTT. It encodes CASSFLRGPGTGELFF.

This rearrangement joins TRBV4-2 to TRBJ2-1; 9 positions agree with TRBD2. The CDR3 runs to 19 residues. Trimming at V came to 0 bases and at J to 0 bases, leaving 9 bases not matched to a gene. Germline V gene sequence: CDR1 LGHNA, CDR2 YNFKEQ. This chain's CDR3 is CASSQDRPSGTSSYNEQFF. Here the CDR3 DNA reads TGTGCCAGCAGCCAAGATCGGCCTAGCGGGACAAGCTCCTACAATGAGCAGTTCTTC.

This rearrangement joins TRBV7-3 to TRBJ2-2; 12 nucleotides agree with TRBD2. CDR3 length equals 18 residues. Per the germline V gene, CDR1 is SGHTA and CDR2 is FQGTGA. J lost 4 bases, V lost 4 bases, and 10 bases had no gene match. CDR3 bases: TGTGCCAGCAGCTCCTCTCCTCTAGCGGGAGGGGGCACCGGGGAGCTGTTTTTT. Protein sequence: CASSSSPLAGGGTGELFF.

J is TRBJ1-5 and V is TRBV4-1; unclear D gene. The CDR3 runs to 15 residues. With 4 bases removed from V and 0 bases from J, the gap between germline ends came to 10 bases. Germline V gene data show CDR1 as MGHRA and CDR2 as YSYEKL. CDR3 amino acids: CASSPNSYSNQPQHF. CDR3 sequence (DNA): TGCGCCAGCAGCCCCAACAGTTATAGCAATCAGCCCCAGCATTTT.

The V and J genes are TRBV7-9 and TRBJ2-3; D possibly corresponds to TRBD2 (6 bases). CDR1 is SEHNR, CDR2 FQNEAQ, per germline (reference sequence). The V end was cut by 6 bases, the J end by 0 bases, with 19 bases between. The CDR3 covers 17 residues. The CDR3 region has the DNA TGTGCCAGCAGTCGAGCTCCTACTAGCAGAAGCACAGATACGCAGTATTTT. This gives the protein CASSRAPTSRSTDTQYF.

The chain couples TRBV19 to TRBJ2-1; D is ambiguous. The ends were cut back, 0 bases at V and 7 bases at J, with 16 bases in the middle. The CDR3 has 16 residues. Germline CDR1 reads LNHDA; CDR2 reads SQIVND (reference sequence). The CDR3 is CASSIDRVVSANEQFF. The CDR3 nucleotides are TGTGCCAGTAGTATAGATCGAGTGGTCTCAGCGAATGAGCAGTTCTTC. The full variable domain, rest sourced from reference TRBV19 and TRBJ2-1, is DGGITQSPKYLFRKEGQNVTLSCEQNLNHDAMYWYRQDPGQGLRLIYYSQIVNDFQKGDIAEGYSVSREKKESFPLTVTSAQKNPTAFYLCASSIDRVVSANEQFFGPGTRLTVL.

V is TRBV9 and J is TRBJ2-7; 7 bases line up with TRBD1. Germline CDR1 is SGDLS and CDR2 is YYNGEE. The CDR3 extends over 12 amino acids. Germline trimming cut 4 bases from V and 5 bases from J; bases unmatched to any gene: 3. The chain's CDR3 is CASSPDRDEQYF. The CDR3 nucleotides read TGTGCCAGCAGCCCTGACAGGGACGAGCAGTACTTC.

The CDR3 spells CASSSRLAGDLNEQYF. The DNA for the CDR3 is TGTGCCAGCAGCTCGAGACTAGCGGGAGATCTCAACGAGCAGTACTTC. The rearrangement joins TRBV9 to TRBJ2-7; 12 nucleotides agree with TRBD2. The junction had 10 bases not matched to a gene; V was cut back by 4 bases and J by 5 bases. Germline assignment: CDR1 SGDLS and CDR2 YYNGEE. The CDR3 consists of 16 residues. The full variable domain, rest sourced from reference TRBV9 and TRBJ2-7, is DSGVTQTPKHLITATGQRVTLRCSPRSGDLSVYWYQQSLDQGLQFLIQYYNGEERAKGNILERFSAQQFPDLHSELNLSSLELGDSALYFCASSSRLAGDLNEQYFGPGTRLTVT.

CDR3 loop: CASTPTGESYEQYF. The CDR3, as DNA: TGTGCCAGTACCCCGACAGGGGAGTCCTACGAGCAGTACTTC. V usage is TRBV19 and J usage is TRBJ2-7; 8 bases align to TRBD1. The CDR3 sequence is 14 residues long. The V segment lost 7 bases and the J segment 1 base; nucleotides outside the gene matches: 6. Germline V gene sequence: CDR1 LNHDA, CDR2 SQIVND (reference sequence). Full variable domain (rest looked up from reference TRBV19 and TRBJ2-7): DGGITQSPKYLFRKEGQNVTLSCEQNLNHDAMYWYRQDPGQGLRLIYYSQIVNDFQKGDIAEGYSVSREKKESFPLTVTSAQKNPTAFYLCASTPTGESYEQYFGPGTRLTVT.

This chain connects TRBV18 to TRBJ2-6; the D gene is possibly TRBD1 (6 bases). The CDR3 totals 15 residues. Germline V gene sequence: CDR1 KGHSH, CDR2 LQKENI. V was pared by 2 bases and J by 2 bases, with 7 bases between. The CDR3 spells CASSPGGAGANVLTF. The CDR3, as DNA: TGTGCCAGCTCACCAGGGGGCGCTGGGGCCAACGTCCTGACTTTC. Together with reference TRBV18 and TRBJ2-6, the CDR3 gives the full variable domain: NAGVMQNPRHLVRRRGQEARLRCSPMKGHSHVYWYRQLPEEGLKFMVYLQKENIIDESGMPKERFSAEFPKEGPSILRIQQVVRGDSAAYFCASSPGGAGANVLTFGAGSRLTVL.